This TCR beta chain was recorded in a study of response to subunit inactivated influenza vaccine (dated by TCRdb to 2016 to 2019). In terms of the full investigation: Deep quantitative T cell receptor repertoire profiling was used in the study to track responses to a trivalent subunit inactivated influenza vaccine. Paper-wide results and their limitations: The authors proposed that each seasonal influenza vaccination may bring in only a limited number of new T cells.

V lost 1 base and J lost 1 base, and the count of bases not matched to a germline gene is 3. The CDR3 starts with the cysteine, ends with the phenylalanine, and has 15 residues. Only the CDR3 region is kept as DNA, spanning 45 bases read in frame from base 1. In the germline V gene, CDR1 corresponds to SGHAT and CDR2 to FQNNGV. Library construction relied on RT-PCR. TCRdb lists the instrument as Illumina HiSeq 2500. TCRdb ran its own pipeline on the public reads, namely fastp trimming at Q25 and MiXCR clone calling, and kept in-frame beta chains. Every distinct CDR3 protein forms one entry, paired with its most common genes and DNA. This sample has approximately 230,000 distinct CDR3 sequences in its table, and 10% to 15% of those were observed once. Together, the top ten hold under 10% of the sample. To note about this clonotype: It has no known antigen specificity. Base quality data are lacking; no much larger clone is found one base away.

This receptor was identified in a man in his fifties or sixties who received an inactivated influenza vaccine. Donor details come from another sample of the same person, matched by shared clones. The sample in question was non-naive T cells sorted from PBMCs, obtained 14 to 15 days before vaccination. Sample cell subset or site, as interpreted from the label and publication: memory T cell fraction. The V and J segments used are TRBV11-2 and TRBJ1-1, with 7 bases in between that match TRBD1. The encoded CDR3 is CASSLVPGGNTEAFF. The bases read TGTGCCAGCAGCTTAGTCCCAGGGGGGAACACTGAAGCTTTCTTT. The reference TRBV11-2 and TRBJ1-1 proteins fill in what lies around the CDR3, so the full variable domain reads EAGVAQSPRYKIIEKRQSVAFWCNPISGHATLYWYQQILGQGPKLLIQFQNNGVVDDSQLPKDRFSAERLKGVDSTLKIQPAKLEDSAVYLCASSLVPGGNTEAFFGQGTRLTVV.